The present T cell receptor (beta chain) was sequenced within a study of T-cell reconstitution after alpha-beta-depleted transplantation in children. This CDR3 comprises 13 residues. In germline, CDR1 is SGHTA, CDR2 FQGNSA. Trimming took 5 bases from V and 1 from J, leaving 8 bases between them. For TCRbeta, the library was prepared with unique molecular identifiers. TCRdb processed the PCR reads anew with MiXCR; each CDR3 protein has one entry. Counted here are about 610,000 distinct CDR3 sequences, roughly 10% occurring once; the ten biggest clones make up roughly 3.9%. The rearrangement uses TRBV7-2 and TRBJ1-1, with D unclear. Sequencing was performed on PBMCs from the stem cell graft donor, taken from the stem cell graft. This clonotype was obtained from a human donor who donated a stem cell graft to a child with acute myeloid leukemia. CDR3 region: CASSQQWNTEAFF. The CDR3 bases are TGTGCCAGCAGCCAGCAGTGGAACACTGAAGCTTTCTTT.